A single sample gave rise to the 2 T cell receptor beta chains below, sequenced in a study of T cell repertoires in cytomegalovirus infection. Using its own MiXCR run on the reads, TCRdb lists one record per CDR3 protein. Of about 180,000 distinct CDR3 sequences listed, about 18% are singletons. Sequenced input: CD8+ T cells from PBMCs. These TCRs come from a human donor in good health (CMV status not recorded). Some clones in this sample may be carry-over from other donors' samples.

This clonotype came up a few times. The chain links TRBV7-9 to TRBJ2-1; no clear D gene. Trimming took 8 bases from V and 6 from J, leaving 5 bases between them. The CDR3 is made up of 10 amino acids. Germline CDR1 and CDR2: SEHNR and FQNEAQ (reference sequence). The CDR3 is CASQGNEQFF. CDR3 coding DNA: TGTGCCAGCCAAGGCAATGAGCAGTTCTTC.

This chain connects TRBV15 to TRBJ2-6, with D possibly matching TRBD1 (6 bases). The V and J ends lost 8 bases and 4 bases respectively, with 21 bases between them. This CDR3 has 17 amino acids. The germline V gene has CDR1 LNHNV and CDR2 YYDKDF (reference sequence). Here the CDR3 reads CATLFRDTPGGANVLTF. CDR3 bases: TGTGCCACCTTATTTCGGGACACCCCCGGGGGGGCCAACGTCCTGACTTTC. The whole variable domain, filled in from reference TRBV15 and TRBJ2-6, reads DAMVIQNPRYQVTQFGKPVTLSCSQTLNHNVMYWYQQKSSQAPKLLFHYYDKDFNNEADTPDNFQSRRPNTSFCFLDIRSPGLGDTAMYLCATLFRDTPGGANVLTFGAGSRLTVL.